This note documents a single TCR beta chain sequence. MiXCR, applied by TCRdb to the 5' RACE reads, yields one record per CDR3 protein. The sample yields roughly 65,000 distinct CDR3 sequences, over 4% seen once. This sample is drawn from a study of neurological immune-mediated disorders. This CDR3 spans 13 amino acids. Trimming cost V 3 bases and J 2 bases, with 9 bases left between them. Germline V gene lookup returns CDR1 SQVTM and CDR2 ANQGSEA. The chain links TRBV29-1 to TRBJ2-3; D is uncertain. The sequence derives from a human donor with multiple sclerosis. The donor label of this sample is uncertain. Sequenced: PBMCs. The CDR3 protein is CSVDTPDTDTQYF. DNA of the CDR3: TGCAGCGTTGATACGCCAGACACAGATACGCAGTATTTT.